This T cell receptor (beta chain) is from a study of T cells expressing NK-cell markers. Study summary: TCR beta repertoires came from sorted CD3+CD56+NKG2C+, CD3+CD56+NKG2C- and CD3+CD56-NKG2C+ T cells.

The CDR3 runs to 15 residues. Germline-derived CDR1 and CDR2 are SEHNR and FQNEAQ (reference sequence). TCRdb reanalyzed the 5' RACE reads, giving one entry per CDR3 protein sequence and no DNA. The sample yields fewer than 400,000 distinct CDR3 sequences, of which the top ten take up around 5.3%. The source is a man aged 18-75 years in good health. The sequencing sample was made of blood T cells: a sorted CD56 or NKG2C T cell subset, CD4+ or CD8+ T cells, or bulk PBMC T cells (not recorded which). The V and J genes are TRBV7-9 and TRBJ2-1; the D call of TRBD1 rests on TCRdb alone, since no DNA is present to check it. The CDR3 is CASSLEGVSYNEQFF.